This T cell receptor beta chain came from a study of cytomegalovirus exposure and HLA in healthy donors. From germline, CDR1 is LNHDA and CDR2 SQIVND (reference sequence). The CDR3 is 18 amino acids. The germline V and J ends were trimmed by 6 bases and 1 base, with 24 bases remaining between them. The primer mix had 60 Vbeta and 13 Jbeta primers. Sequencing used immunoSEQ multiplex PCR; TCRdb keeps in-frame clones, though not all of them. Of roughly 190,000 clones listed, roughly 87% are singletons. Healthy bone marrow donors formed the donor group. The sequenced sample consisted of PBMCs. The source of this sequence is a boy aged 2 to 10 in good health and CMV-seronegative. The chain links TRBV19 to TRBJ1-1; tentative D call: TRBD1 (5 bases). The CDR3 DNA reads TGTGCCAGTAGATTGGGGGGTGGGTCGGGGCCCAGGAACACTGAAGCTTTCTTT. Encoded protein: CASRLGGGSGPRNTEAFF.